This TCR beta chain was sequenced in a study of PD-1 blockade in classical Hodgkin lymphoma. Regarding the study as a whole: It was reported that newly diagnosed patients had less baseline TCR diversity than healthy donors. Prior therapy or disease activity may underlie the repertoire differences, whose causes remain undefined.

Produced via immunoSEQ multiplex PCR; TCRdb's table is partial and in-frame only. The sample holds about 28,000 clones; 90% to 95% are singletons and the top ten take about 4%. As for this clone: Its antigen is not identified.

Germline-derived CDR1 and CDR2 are SSHAT and FNYEAQ (reference sequence). CDR3 size: 14 residues. V gave up 5 bases and J gave up 7 bases; unmatched junction bases: 3. Time point meaning: newly diagnosed, previously untreated cHL patient sample. The study compared against PBMCs from newly diagnosed, untreated classical Hodgkin lymphoma. The sequence was obtained from a human donor with classical Hodgkin lymphoma. This rearrangement joins TRBV7-7 to TRBJ2-2, with TRBD1 identical over 11 bases. Sequencing input: peripheral blood mononuclear cells (PBMCs). CDR3 in amino acids: CASSAGTGGGELFF. DNA for the CDR3: TGTGCCAGCAGCGCTGGGACAGGGGGCGGGGAGCTGTTTTTT.